The clone carrying this T cell receptor beta chain showed up just a few times. Its specificity is not known. V was shortened by 3 bases and J by 8 bases, with 11 bases between the two germline ends. This CDR3 has 12 residues. CDR1 is SGHDT and CDR2 is YYEEEE in the germline V gene. This sample is part of a study of response to subunit inactivated influenza vaccine. Broader study findings: The authors suggested that every seasonal influenza vaccination recruits few new T cells.

Via MiXCR, TCRdb re-called the RT-PCR reads, giving one row per CDR3 protein. The sample lists 500,000 or so distinct CDR3 sequences, 16% occurring once. J is TRBJ1-2 and V is TRBV5-6, with a weak D call TRBD1 (6 bases). This sequence was found in a man aged 45-69 years who received an inactivated influenza vaccine. The material sequenced was CD4+ T cells sorted from PBMCs, taken roughly 24 months after vaccination. CDR3 nucleotide sequence: TGTGCCAGCAGCTCGCTAGACAGGGGCTACACCTTC. This codes for CASSSLDRGYTF.